The entry below gives a single T cell receptor beta chain sequence along with its context. Original processing notes: By means of reference gene primer amplification, nucleated cell counts were estimated. Assay used: immunoSEQ multiplex PCR; TCRdb lists only in-frame clones, some missing. Clonal size and the V and J genes are those of that table, whereas D and trimming came from the DNA. The profile covers roughly 430,000 clones, with around 90% appearing a single time and roughly 2% taken by the ten largest. Which cohort a participant joined came from the clinical history participants gave. The data belong to a study of blood T cell repertoires in COVID-19. Material: PBMCs or T cells enriched from blood (not recorded which). The clonotype comes from a woman in her forties with acute COVID-19.

DNA of the CDR3: TGTGCCAGCAGCTTGACAGGGGAAGCCTACGAGCAGTACTTC. Residues: CASSLTGEAYEQYF. This chain joins TRBV11-3 and TRBJ2-7; 8 positions match TRBD1. CDR3 length: 14 residues. Germline CDR1 reads SGHNT; CDR2 reads YENEEA. J lost 2 bases, V lost 3 bases, and 3 bases had no gene match.